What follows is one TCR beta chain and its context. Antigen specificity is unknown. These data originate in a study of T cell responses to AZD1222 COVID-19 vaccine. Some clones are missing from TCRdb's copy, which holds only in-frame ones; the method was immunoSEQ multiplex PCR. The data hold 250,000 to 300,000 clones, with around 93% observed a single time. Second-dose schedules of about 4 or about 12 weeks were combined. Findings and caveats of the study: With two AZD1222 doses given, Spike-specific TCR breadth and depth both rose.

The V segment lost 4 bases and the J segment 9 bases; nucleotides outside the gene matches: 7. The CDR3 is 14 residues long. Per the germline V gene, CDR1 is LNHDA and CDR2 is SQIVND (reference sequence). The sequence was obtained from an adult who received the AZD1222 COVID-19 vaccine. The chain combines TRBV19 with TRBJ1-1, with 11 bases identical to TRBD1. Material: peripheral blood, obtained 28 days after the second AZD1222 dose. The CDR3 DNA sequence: TGTGCCAGTAGTACAAGTCTGGACAGGGGGCAAGCTTTCTTT. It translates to CASSTSLDRGQAFF.